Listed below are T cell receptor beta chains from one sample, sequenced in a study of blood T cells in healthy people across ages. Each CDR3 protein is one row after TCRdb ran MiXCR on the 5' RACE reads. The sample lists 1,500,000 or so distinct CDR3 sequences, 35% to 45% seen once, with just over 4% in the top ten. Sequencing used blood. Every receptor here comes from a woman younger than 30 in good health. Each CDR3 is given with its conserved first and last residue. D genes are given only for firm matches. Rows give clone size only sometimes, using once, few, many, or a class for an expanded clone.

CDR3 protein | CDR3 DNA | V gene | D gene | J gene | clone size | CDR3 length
CSARLTGRYTEAFF | TGCAGTGCTAGACTTACAGGGAGGTACACTGAAGCTTTCTTT | TRBV20-1 | - | TRBJ1-1 | many | 14
CASRLDPGGGTGELFF | TGTGCCAGCAGGCTTGACCCGGGAGGAGGGACCGGGGAGCTGTTTTTT | TRBV7-3 | TRBD2 | TRBJ2-2 | - | 16
CASRGRGLYEQYF | TGTGCCAGCAGGGGAAGGGGGCTCTACGAGCAGTACTTC | TRBV6-1 | TRBD1 | TRBJ2-7 | few | 13
CSVGHPLNNEQFF | TGCAGCGTTGGACACCCACTGAACAATGAGCAGTTCTTC | TRBV29-1 | - | TRBJ2-1 | - | 13
CASSYSPTGPDIYGYTF | TGTGCCAGCAGTTACTCCCCGACCGGGCCAGATATCTATGGCTACACCTTC | TRBV6-6 | - | TRBJ1-2 | - | 17
CASKGLAVETQYF | TGTGCCAGCAAGGGACTAGCGGTAGAGACCCAGTACTTC | TRBV2 | TRBD2 | TRBJ2-5 | - | 13
CASIHGSGETDTQYF | TGTGCCAGCATCCACGGTAGCGGGGAGACAGATACGCAGTATTTT | TRBV5-4 | TRBD2 | TRBJ2-3 | few | 15
CASSSLDAGGLYEQYF | TGTGCCAGCAGCTCCCTCGATGCGGGGGGGCTATACGAGCAGTACTTC | TRBV7-2 | TRBD2 | TRBJ2-7 | - | 16
CASSLWGDRGVEEAFF | TGTGCCAGCAGCTTATGGGGGGACAGGGGGGTCGAGGAGGCTTTCTTT | TRBV11-2 | TRBD1 | TRBJ1-1 | - | 16
CATSAATGEKLFF | TGTGCCACCAGTGCTGCGACGGGGGAAAAACTGTTTTTT | TRBV24-1 | - | TRBJ1-4 | few | 13